The text below deals with one T cell receptor beta chain. Antigen: not known. Method: immunoSEQ multiplex PCR; TCRdb's copy keeps in-frame clones and lacks some. This sample has 100,000 to 150,000 clones, with roughly nine tenths found just once. This record comes from a study of cytomegalovirus exposure and HLA in healthy donors. Overall study findings and caveats: It was reported that the classifier diagnosed cytomegalovirus status with high specificity and sensitivity in both the original and validation cohorts. In vitro confirmation showed three CMV-associated chains to be CMV antigen specific.

Germline CDR1 MGHDK, CDR2 SYGVNS. This CDR3 comprises 13 residues. The V end was cut by 6 bases, the J end by 0 bases, with 6 bases between. The TCR was taken from a woman between 18 and 29 years old in good health and CMV-seronegative. The rearrangement joins TRBV25-1 to TRBJ1-3; no firm D call. Sequenced material: PBMCs. The CDR3 coding sequence is TGTGCCAGCAGCCCGTCCTCTGGAAACACCATATATTTT. Amino acids: CASSPSSGNTIYF.